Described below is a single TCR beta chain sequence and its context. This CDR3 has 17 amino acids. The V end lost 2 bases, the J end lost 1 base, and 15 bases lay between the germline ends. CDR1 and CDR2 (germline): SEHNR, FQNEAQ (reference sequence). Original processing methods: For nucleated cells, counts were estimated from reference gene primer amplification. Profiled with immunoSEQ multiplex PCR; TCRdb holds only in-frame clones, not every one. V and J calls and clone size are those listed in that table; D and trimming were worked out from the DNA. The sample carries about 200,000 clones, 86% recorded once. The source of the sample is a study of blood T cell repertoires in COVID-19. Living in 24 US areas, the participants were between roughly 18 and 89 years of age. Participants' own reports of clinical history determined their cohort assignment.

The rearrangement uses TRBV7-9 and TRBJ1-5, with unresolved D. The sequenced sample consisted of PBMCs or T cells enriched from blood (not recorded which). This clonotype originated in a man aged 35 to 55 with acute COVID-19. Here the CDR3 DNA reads TGTGCCAGCAGCTTAAGCGGGCGCGGGAGGAGCAATCAGCCCCAGCATTTT. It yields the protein CASSLSGRGRSNQPQHF.